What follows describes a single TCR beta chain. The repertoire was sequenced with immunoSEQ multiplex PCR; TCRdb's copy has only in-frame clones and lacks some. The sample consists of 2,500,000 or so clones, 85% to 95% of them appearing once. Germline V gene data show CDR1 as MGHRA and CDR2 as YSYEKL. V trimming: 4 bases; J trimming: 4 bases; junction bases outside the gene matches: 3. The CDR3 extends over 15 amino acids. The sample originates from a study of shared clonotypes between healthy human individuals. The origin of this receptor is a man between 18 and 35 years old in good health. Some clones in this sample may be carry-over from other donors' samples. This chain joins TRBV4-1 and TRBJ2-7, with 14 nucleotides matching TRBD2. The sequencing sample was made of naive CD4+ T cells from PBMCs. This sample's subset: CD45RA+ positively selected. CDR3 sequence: CASSRGTSGGYEQYF. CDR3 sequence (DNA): TGCGCCAGCAGCCGTGGGACTAGCGGGGGATACGAGCAGTACTTC.